A few counts support the clone carrying this TCR beta chain. Its cognate antigen is unknown. Uncontrolled infections, other autoimmune diseases, pregnancy or lactation led to exclusion of patients. Every diagnosis used clinical symptoms, serum thyroxine and TRAb, thyroid ultrasound and orbital computed tomography. The data are from a study of T cells in Graves' hyperthyroidism and ophthalmopathy. Across the whole study: At the time of initial diagnosis and before any treatment, peripheral blood was collected. Study-level findings and limits: Before onset, ophthalmopathy was predicted by the model a median roughly six months earlier.

The CDR3 runs to 12 residues. Germline lookup yields CDR1 SQVTM and CDR2 ANQGSEA. Trimming pared 1 base from V and 4 bases from J, leaving 7 bases between. From RNA transcripts, TCR beta CDR3 regions were amplified. The HTBI set primed first-round TCR CDR3 RT-PCR. From the multiplex PCR reads, TCRdb called clonotypes with MiXCR, one entry per CDR3 protein. The sample shows fewer than 650,000 distinct CDR3 sequences, around 14% of them seen only once. Source material: blood. V gene TRBV29-1 combines with J gene TRBJ1-2, with no clear D. This receptor was identified in a woman aged 18-35 years with Graves' ophthalmopathy. CDR3 DNA sequence: TGCAGCGTTGAAGGGCAGATCTATGGCTACACCTTC. Residues: CSVEGQIYGYTF.